This T cell receptor beta chain was identified in a study of Ad26.COV2.S vaccination and SARS-CoV-2 variants. Study-wide background: As a participant in COV1001, the donor was in the Ad26.COV2.S trial arm. Intramuscular Ad26.COV2.S doses were given once or twice, 56 days apart.

In germline, CDR1 is MDHEN, CDR2 SYDVKM. Trimming pared 4 bases from V and 8 bases from J, leaving 8 bases between. The CDR3 is made up of 12 amino acids. Only in-frame clones appear in the TCRdb table, and some are missing; sequencing was by immunoSEQ multiplex PCR. The sample holds about 480,000 clones, around 88% seen once. Specified treatment: about 20 received Ad26.COV2.S at low or high dose, single or two shots; several received placebo; per-sample allocation not given. The study sampled participants on day 63 after the first vaccine or placebo injection. In the vaccine, an Ad26 vector expressed the SARS-CoV-2 spike of the Wuhan strain. A word on this clone: No antigen is known for it.

Findings and limits, study-wide: After vaccination, reports described spike-specific CD8+ and CD4+ T cell responses as showing substantial breadth.

The receptor comes from a person aged 18-60 years who received the Ad26.COV2.S COVID-19 vaccine or a placebo. The sample was peripheral blood, taken in a trial of Ad26.COV2.S vaccine versus placebo. The rearrangement joins TRBV28 to TRBJ1-4; D may be TRBD1 (5 bases). CDR3 amino acids: CASSSRQEKLFF. CDR3 sequence (DNA): TGTGCCAGCAGTTCCCGACAGGAAAAACTGTTTTTT.